This TCR beta chain was sequenced in a study of blood T cells in healthy people across ages. General observations from the study: Per million T cells, TCR beta diversity dropped about linearly as age rose.

Primed by a sample-barcoded 5' primer and a J-beta primer mix, a second PCR proceeded for about 7 to 12 cycles. Unique molecular identifiers of 12 random nucleotides labeled each cDNA. TCRdb redid the calling of the 5' RACE reads with MiXCR, one entry per CDR3 protein. The sample contains roughly 1,500,000 distinct CDR3 sequences, roughly 40% of which appear only once. Trimming removed 3 bases from V and 4 bases from J; junction bases left unmatched: 11. The CDR3 loop spans 15 amino acids. Germline V CDR1 and CDR2: DFQATT, SNEGSKA (reference sequence). The study recruited healthy Caucasian donors from Russia who were aged about 6 to 90. Isolated per sample were at least 7 million PBMCs. Of note for this clonotype: The antigen is undetermined.

Sequenced sample: blood. The chain links TRBV20-1 to TRBJ1-2; 7 nucleotides agree with TRBD1. The TCR comes from a woman aged 18-35 years in good health. In DNA form, the CDR3 reads TGCAGTGCTAGGGACCACAGGGGCGGGGGCTATGGCTACACCTTC. This sequence encodes CSARDHRGGGYGYTF.